Each of the 10 T cell receptor beta chains below was sequenced from the same sample in a study of CD8+ T cells in alopecia areata. Treatment specified: oral pan-JAK inhibitor, 5-10 mg twice daily. Reverse transcribed after extraction, RNA yielded cDNA as the sequencing template. Libraries were prepared by immunoSEQ multiplex PCR; TCRdb keeps only in-frame clonotypes and omits some of them. The sample holds more than 110,000 clones, 82% seen once. The sample here was CD8+ T cells sorted from blood, taken at week 4, from a patient treated with tofacitinib. Receptors originate from a human donor with alopecia areata.

The chain couples TRBV6-5 to TRBJ2-7; maybe TRBD1 (6 bases). CDR1 and CDR2 from the germline V gene are MNHEY and SVGAGI. V was pared by 2 bases and J by 0 bases, with 11 bases between. This CDR3 is built from 15 residues. The CDR3 here is CASSYEETGSYEQYF. CDR3 nucleotide sequence: TGTGCCAGCAGTTACGAGGAGACAGGCTCCTACGAGCAGTACTTC.

This rearrangement joins TRBV7-6 to TRBJ2-1; 13 positions match TRBD2. Germline CDR1 and CDR2: SGHVS and FNYEAQ. The CDR3 sequence is 16 residues long. J was trimmed by 4 bases and V by 4 bases; bases with no gene match: 4. CDR3 DNA: TGTGCCAGCAGCTCCGGACTAGCGGGAGATTACAATGAGCAGTTCTTC. This codes for CASSSGLAGDYNEQFF.

The chain uses TRBV27 and TRBJ2-7; D ambiguous. This CDR3 has 14 amino acids. With 3 bases removed from V and 5 bases from J, the gap between germline ends came to 14 bases. The germline CDR1 and CDR2 sequences are MNHEY and SMNVEV (reference sequence). The DNA of the CDR3 is TGTGCCAGCAGTTTTTGGTCGACTGGCCACGAGCAGTACTTC. Translation gives CASSFWSTGHEQYF.

This clone turned up a few times. V usage is TRBV27 and J usage is TRBJ2-7; 7 bases agree with TRBD2. After removal of 8 bases from V and 3 bases from J, the junction contained 10 bases not matched to a gene. This CDR3 is built from 14 residues. Germline V gene sequence: CDR1 MNHEY, CDR2 SMNVEV (reference sequence). Written as DNA, the CDR3 is TGTGCCAGCGCTCCGTGGGAGGGGCTCTACGAGCAGTACTTC. It yields the protein CASAPWEGLYEQYF.

This sequence joins TRBV7-9 and TRBJ1-2; perhaps TRBD1 as D (5 bases). The CDR3 sequence is 15 residues long. Looked up from germline, CDR1 is SEHNR and CDR2 is FQNEAQ (reference sequence). V lost 1 base, J lost 1 base, and 10 bases lay in between. The CDR3 spells CASSLGPGHNYGYTF. CDR3 in DNA: TGTGCCAGCAGCTTAGGGCCAGGGCATAACTATGGCTACACCTTC.

V and J are TRBV5-6 and TRBJ1-2, with 7 bases that match TRBD1. Germline V gene data show CDR1 as SGHDT and CDR2 as YYEEEE. The length of the CDR3 is 14 residues. The trim removed 5 bases at V and 4 bases at J, leaving 8 bases unmatched. The CDR3 loop reads CASRIRDRRYGYTF. Written as DNA, the CDR3 is TGTGCCAGCAGGATAAGGGACAGACGCTATGGCTACACCTTC.

This chain uses TRBV4-3 with TRBJ2-7; a possible D gene is TRBD1 (5 bases). CDR3 length equals 16 residues. Trimming pared 4 bases from V and 0 bases from J, leaving 16 bases between. Germline CDR1 is LGHNA and CDR2 is YSLEER. CDR3 sequence (DNA): TGCGCCAGCAGCCGAGACAGCTTAGGGCCCTCCTACGAGCAGTACTTC. It translates to CASSRDSLGPSYEQYF.

The genes are TRBV7-9 and TRBJ1-1, with TRBD1 matching 9 bases. Germline trimming cut 5 bases from V and 6 bases from J; bases unmatched to any gene: 7. This CDR3 comprises 14 residues. From germline, CDR1 is SEHNR and CDR2 FQNEAQ (reference sequence). In nucleotides, the CDR3 is TGTGCCAGCAGCGCTGGACAGGGGAGGGCTGAAGCTTTCTTT. Protein product: CASSAGQGRAEAFF. Drawing the rest from reference TRBV7-9 and TRBJ1-1, the complete variable domain is DTGVSQNPRHKITKRGQNVTFRCDPISEHNRLYWYRQTLGQGPEFLTYFQNEAQLEKSRLLSDRFSAERPKGSFSTLEIQRTEQGDSAMYLCASSAGQGRAEAFFGQGTRLTVV.

The rearrangement uses TRBV2 and TRBJ2-5, with TRBD2 matching over 8 bases. V lost 6 bases, J lost 5 bases, and 11 bases stayed unmatched. Germline CDR1 is SNHLY and CDR2 is FYNNEI. There are 15 residues in the CDR3. The CDR3 spells CASSPMSGGRETQYF. In DNA form, the CDR3 reads TGTGCCAGCAGCCCCATGAGCGGGGGAAGGGAGACCCAGTACTTC.

This clone was seen a single time. The V call is TRBV6-5, the J call TRBJ2-3, with TRBD2 identical over 10 bases. This CDR3 is built from 16 residues. The J segment lost 4 bases and the V segment lost 4 bases, leaving 8 bases of the junction unmatched. CDR1 is MNHEY and CDR2 is SVGAGI in the germline V gene. The CDR3 spells CASSSVTSGVADTQYF. In DNA form, the CDR3 reads TGTGCCAGCAGTTCCGTCACTAGCGGGGTCGCAGATACGCAGTATTTT.